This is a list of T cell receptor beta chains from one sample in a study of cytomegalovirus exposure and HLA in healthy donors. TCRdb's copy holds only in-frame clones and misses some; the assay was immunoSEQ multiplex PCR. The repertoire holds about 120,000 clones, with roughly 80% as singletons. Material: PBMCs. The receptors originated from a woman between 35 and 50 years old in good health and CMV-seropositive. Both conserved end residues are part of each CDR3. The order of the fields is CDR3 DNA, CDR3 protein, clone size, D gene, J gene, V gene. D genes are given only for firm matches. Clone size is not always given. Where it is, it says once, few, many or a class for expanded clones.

CDR3 DNA: TGTGCCAGTAGTATAGTCGGGACAGGGCAATACGAGCAGTACTTC; CDR3 protein: CASSIVGTGQYEQYF; clone size: -; D gene: TRBD1; J gene: TRBJ2-7; V gene: TRBV19
CDR3 DNA: TGTGCCAGCGTCAGGACACCGAACACCGGGGAGCTGTTTTTT; CDR3 protein: CASVRTPNTGELFF; clone size: -; D gene: -; J gene: TRBJ2-2; V gene: TRBV2
CDR3 DNA: TGTGCCAGCAGAAATTCGGCAGGGGGCTGTGGGGCCAACGTCCTGACTTTC; CDR3 protein: CASRNSAGGCGANVLTF; clone size: -; D gene: -; J gene: TRBJ2-6; V gene: TRBV21-1
CDR3 DNA: TGTGCCAGCAGCGTAAGGGGACAGGGCTCAAACATTCAGTACTTC; CDR3 protein: CASSVRGQGSNIQYF; clone size: -; D gene: TRBD1; J gene: TRBJ2-4; V gene: TRBV9
CDR3 DNA: TGTGCCAGAAGCTCAGATGACAGGGGGCATAATCCTCAGCCCCAGCATTTT; CDR3 protein: CARSSDDRGHNPQPQHF; clone size: -; D gene: TRBD1; J gene: TRBJ1-5; V gene: TRBV5-3
CDR3 DNA: TGTGCCAGCAGCCCTCCGGGACTAAGGAAAGAGACCCAGTACTTC; CDR3 protein: CASSPPGLRKETQYF; clone size: -; D gene: TRBD2; J gene: TRBJ2-5; V gene: TRBV9
CDR3 DNA: TGTGCCAGCAGCCCGGGACAGGCCCTAACTTACTATGGCTACACCTTC; CDR3 protein: CASSPGQALTYYGYTF; clone size: -; D gene: TRBD1; J gene: TRBJ1-2; V gene: TRBV5-8
CDR3 DNA: TGTGCCAGCAGCTTAGTATCGGCGAACACCGGGGAGCTGTTTTTT; CDR3 protein: CASSLVSANTGELFF; clone size: -; D gene: -; J gene: TRBJ2-2; V gene: TRBV7-8
CDR3 DNA: TGTGCCAGCAGTGTATGGGGCGGGGGCTTGGGTAATTCACCCCTCCACTTT; CDR3 protein: CASSVWGGGLGNSPLHF; clone size: -; D gene: -; J gene: TRBJ1-6; V gene: TRBV6-1
CDR3 DNA: TGTGCCAGCAGCTTAACAACCTATCAGCCCCAGCATTTT; CDR3 protein: CASSLTTYQPQHF; clone size: -; D gene: -; J gene: TRBJ1-5; V gene: TRBV7-2
CDR3 DNA: TGTGCCATCAGTGTTTCTCATAGCGGGAGCTACGAGCAGTACTTC; CDR3 protein: CAISVSHSGSYEQYF; clone size: once; D gene: TRBD2; J gene: TRBJ2-7; V gene: TRBV10-3
CDR3 DNA: TGCGCCAGCAGCTATGGGACTAGCGGGGGGGCCTCCGAGCAGTACTTC; CDR3 protein: CASSYGTSGGASEQYF; clone size: -; D gene: TRBD2; J gene: TRBJ2-7; V gene: TRBV5-1
CDR3 DNA: TGTGCCAGCAGTGCAGACAGGGGCGTAGTCCAAGAGACCCAGTACTTC; CDR3 protein: CASSADRGVVQETQYF; clone size: once; D gene: TRBD1; J gene: TRBJ2-5; V gene: TRBV6-1
CDR3 DNA: TGTGCCAGCAGCTATAACAGGGACACCGGGGAGCTGTTTTTT; CDR3 protein: CASSYNRDTGELFF; clone size: few; D gene: -; J gene: TRBJ2-2; V gene: TRBV7-6
CDR3 DNA: TGCGCCAGCAGTCAACCGAGGGACAGGGGCCGGTACCAAGAGACCCAGTACTTC; CDR3 protein: CASSQPRDRGRYQETQYF; clone size: -; D gene: TRBD1; J gene: TRBJ2-5; V gene: TRBV23-1
CDR3 DNA: TGTGCCAGCAGCCCCACCAGCGGGCTAGGGACCGGGGAGCTGTTTTTT; CDR3 protein: CASSPTSGLGTGELFF; clone size: -; D gene: -; J gene: TRBJ2-2; V gene: TRBV7-3
CDR3 DNA: TGTGCCAGCAGGCCGGGACAGGGTTGGTACGAGCAGTACTTC; CDR3 protein: CASRPGQGWYEQYF; clone size: once; D gene: TRBD1; J gene: TRBJ2-7; V gene: TRBV27
CDR3 DNA: TGTGCCAGCAGCGCTCGACTAGCGGGGGGGCGGTACGAGCAGTACTTC; CDR3 protein: CASSARLAGGRYEQYF; clone size: -; D gene: TRBD2; J gene: TRBJ2-7; V gene: TRBV7-9
CDR3 DNA: TGTGCCAGCAGGGGACAGGAGAGCTATGGCTACACCTTC; CDR3 protein: CASRGQESYGYTF; clone size: -; D gene: TRBD1; J gene: TRBJ1-2; V gene: TRBV27
CDR3 DNA: TGTGCCAGCAGTTATAATTTGGAGGCGACCGGGGAGCTGTTTTTT; CDR3 protein: CASSYNLEATGELFF; clone size: -; D gene: -; J gene: TRBJ2-2; V gene: TRBV6-5
CDR3 DNA: TGTGCCAGCAGTTATCCGGGACAGTCGAACACTGAAGCTTTCTTT; CDR3 protein: CASSYPGQSNTEAFF; clone size: -; D gene: TRBD1; J gene: TRBJ1-1; V gene: TRBV5-6
CDR3 DNA: TGCGCCAGCAGCTTGGGCCCTACCACAGGGAATAATTCACCCCTCCACTTT; CDR3 protein: CASSLGPTTGNNSPLHF; clone size: -; D gene: -; J gene: TRBJ1-6; V gene: TRBV5-1
CDR3 DNA: TGTGCCAGCAGTTACTCGGGTGGGGGCAACACTGAAGCTTTCTTT; CDR3 protein: CASSYSGGGNTEAFF; clone size: -; D gene: -; J gene: TRBJ1-1; V gene: TRBV6-5
CDR3 DNA: TGTGCCAGCTCCCCAGGGACAACCCATAGCAATCAGCCCCAGCATTTT; CDR3 protein: CASSPGTTHSNQPQHF; clone size: -; D gene: -; J gene: TRBJ1-5; V gene: TRBV18
CDR3 DNA: TGTGCCAGCAACCGGGACAGTACCTACGTGCAGTACTTC; CDR3 protein: CASNRDSTYVQYF; clone size: few; D gene: TRBD1; J gene: TRBJ2-7; V gene: TRBV19
CDR3 DNA: TGTGCCAGCGGGAGACAGGGCGTCGATGGCTACACCTTC; CDR3 protein: CASGRQGVDGYTF; clone size: -; D gene: TRBD1; J gene: TRBJ1-2; V gene: TRBV27
CDR3 DNA: TGCGCCAGCAGTGACCCTAGCGGGAGGGCCGAGACCCAGTACTTC; CDR3 protein: CASSDPSGRAETQYF; clone size: few; D gene: TRBD2; J gene: TRBJ2-5; V gene: TRBV10-2
CDR3 DNA: TGCGCCAGCAGCTTGGGGTCCCGGGACAGGGAGACCCAGTACTTC; CDR3 protein: CASSLGSRDRETQYF; clone size: -; D gene: TRBD1; J gene: TRBJ2-5; V gene: TRBV5-1
CDR3 DNA: TGTGCCAGCGGTCCAGCGGAAGTAATGACAGATACGCAGTATTTT; CDR3 protein: CASGPAEVMTDTQYF; clone size: once; D gene: -; J gene: TRBJ2-3; V gene: TRBV13
CDR3 DNA: TGTGCCAGCAGCCAAGGGACACCAAGTCAAGAGACCCAGTACTTC; CDR3 protein: CASSQGTPSQETQYF; clone size: once; D gene: -; J gene: TRBJ2-5; V gene: TRBV5-5